The clone carrying this T cell receptor (beta chain) has only a few counts. Primers used in a second PCR of about 7 to 12 cycles were a sample-barcoded 5' primer and a J-beta primer mix. One entry per CDR3 protein, called by TCRdb with MiXCR from the 5' RACE reads. The repertoire holds hundreds of thousands of distinct CDR3 sequences, roughly 44% seen once, with 20% in the top ten. The sample originates from a study of blood T cells in healthy people across ages. Germline V gene data show CDR1 as SGHVS and CDR2 as FQNEAQ. This CDR3 contains 14 residues. Trimming cost V 5 bases and J 1 base, with 11 bases left between them.

The sequence came from a woman aged 55 to 70 in good health. The chain couples TRBV7-8 to TRBJ1-1; D ambiguous. The source material was blood. The chain's CDR3 is CASSGYRSNTEAFF. Here the CDR3 DNA reads TGTGCCAGCAGCGGGTACAGATCGAACACTGAAGCTTTCTTT.